Reported below is one TCR beta chain. The CDR3 length is 13 residues. V was trimmed by 7 bases and J by 6 bases, leaving 14 bases between them. Germline-derived CDR1 and CDR2 are SGHAT and FQNNGV. The data stem from a study of blood T cell repertoires in COVID-19. Study as a whole: PBMCs, B-cell-depleted T cells, or T cells provided the cDNA or gDNA that made up the material.

Original analysis: Estimates of nucleated cell counts were drawn from the amplification of reference gene primers. Assay: immunoSEQ multiplex PCR; the TCRdb copy retains only in-frame clones and omits some. From that table come the V and J calls and clone size; the DNA was used to work out D and trimming. The table has 100,000 to 150,000 clones, approximately 80% seen once. Sequencing was done on a sample of peripheral blood. This TCR was recovered from a woman between 45 and 60 years old with acute or convalescent COVID-19. V is TRBV11-2 and J is TRBJ2-3, with TRBD2 as a possible D gene (6 bases). The CDR3 sequence: CASTGENWDTQYF. DNA of the CDR3: TGTGCCAGCACGGGGGAGAATTGGGATACGCAGTATTTT.